Listed below are T cell receptor beta chains from one sample, sequenced in a study of blood T cells in healthy people across ages. One entry per CDR3 protein results from TCRdb running MiXCR on the 5' RACE reads. The table records about 750,000 distinct CDR3 sequences, 53% of them present only once. The sequencing input was blood. These receptors originate from a man older than 75 in good health. Both conserved end residues are part of each CDR3. The order of the fields is V gene, J gene, clone size, CDR3 length, D gene, CDR3 DNA, CDR3 protein. D genes are given only for firm matches. Rows give clone size only sometimes, using once, few, many, or a class for an expanded clone.

>TRBV6-5|TRBJ2-3|NA|16|NA
TGTGCCAGCAGTCGGGAGCCGCCCCGAGGGACAGATACGCAGTATTTT
CASSREPPRGTDTQYF
>TRBV9|TRBJ2-7|NA|15|TRBD2
TGTGCCAGCAGCTCCGGGGGACTAGCGGGAGGGCAGCCGTACTTC
CASSSGGLAGGQPYF
>TRBV15|TRBJ2-7|NA|16|TRBD1
TGTGCCACCAGCAGAGATGGGACAGGGGGTCAAGACGAGCAGTACTTC
CATSRDGTGGQDEQYF
>TRBV20-1|TRBJ2-3|NA|14|NA
TGCAGTGCTAGAAGCGGTGAACCGCGGGGTACGCAGTATTTT
CSARSGEPRGTQYF
>TRBV5-6|TRBJ2-3|NA|13|NA
TGTGCCAGCAGCTTGGGGGTCTCGGATACGCAGTATTTT
CASSLGVSDTQYF
>TRBV28|TRBJ2-5|NA|18|TRBD1
TGTGCCAGCAGTTTACCCTGGACAGGGCTAAGTGTTAGAGAGACCCAGTACTTC
CASSLPWTGLSVRETQYF
>TRBV15|TRBJ1-2|NA|15|NA
TGTGCCACCAGCAGAGAACTGGCCCGGATCGGTGGCTGCACCTTC
CATSRELARIGGCTF
>TRBV5-1|TRBJ1-2|NA|14|NA
TGCGCCAGCAGCTCCCGGAGGCCCGACTATGGCTACACCTTC
CASSSRRPDYGYTF
>TRBV20-1|TRBJ2-1|few|15|TRBD2
TGCAGTGCTAGAGACCCGGGACTAGCTCTCAATGAGCAGTTCTTC
CSARDPGLALNEQFF
>TRBV5-1|TRBJ2-1|NA|15|NA
TGCGCCAGCAGGATTCAGGGCAGGAGAATCAATGAGCAGTTCTTC
CASRIQGRRINEQFF
>TRBV6-6|TRBJ2-1|NA|13|NA
TGTGCCAGCGTTAGCCACCTCGGCAATGAGCAGTTCTTC
CASVSHLGNEQFF
>TRBV7-8|TRBJ2-7|NA|15|NA
TGTGCCAGCAGCCCGATGGAGCCCTACGACAATGAGCAGTACTTC
CASSPMEPYDNEQYF
>TRBV6-1|TRBJ2-7|NA|15|NA
TGTGCCAGCAGTGAATGGGCTAGAAAGTCCTACGAGCAGTACTTC
CASSEWARKSYEQYF
>TRBV12-3/TRBV12-4|TRBJ2-5|few|14|TRBD2
TGTGCCAGCAGCCGACTAGCGGGAGCAGAGACCCAGTACTTC
CASSRLAGAETQYF
>TRBV20-1|TRBJ2-1|many|13|NA
TGCAGTGCTCCGGGACTCACCTACAATGAGCAGTTCTTC
CSAPGLTYNEQFF
>TRBV10-3|TRBJ2-3|NA|12|NA
TGTGCCATCAGTGACTCCACAGATACGCAGTATTTT
CAISDSTDTQYF
>TRBV5-6|TRBJ2-7|NA|16|TRBD1
TGTGCCAGCAGCTGGGAAGGACAGGGAATTGTATACGAGCAGTACTTC
CASSWEGQGIVYEQYF
>TRBV5-4|TRBJ1-2|NA|14|NA
TGTGCCAGCAGCCCCAGAGGGACTTCGGGTGGCTACACCTTC
CASSPRGTSGGYTF
>TRBV27|TRBJ2-7|NA|15|NA
TGTGCCAGCAGTTTTACTCGCAGGGGCTCCTACGAGCAGTACTTC
CASSFTRRGSYEQYF
>TRBV25-1|TRBJ2-5|NA|14|NA
TGTGCCAGCAGTGCCCGGGACTGGGGAGAGACCCAGTACTTC
CASSARDWGETQYF
>TRBV10-3|TRBJ2-1|few|14|TRBD2
TGTGCCACAAAAGAAACTAGCGGGTACAATGAGCAGTTCTTC
CATKETSGYNEQFF
>TRBV12-3/TRBV12-4|TRBJ2-7|NA|14|TRBD2
TGTGCCAGCATTGGACTAGCGGAGATCAATGAGCAGTACTTC
CASIGLAEINEQYF
>TRBV11-1|TRBJ2-1|NA|16|TRBD2
TGTGCCAGCAGCTTAAACCCCGGGAGGGACTACAATGAGCAGTTCTTC
CASSLNPGRDYNEQFF
>TRBV20-1|TRBJ2-5|NA|11|NA
TGCAGTGCTCCCCACACAGAGACCCAGTACTTC
CSAPHTETQYF
>TRBV2|TRBJ2-7|few|14|TRBD2
TGTGCCAGCAGTGACCTCGCGGGAGGAGTCGAGCAGTACTTC
CASSDLAGGVEQYF
>TRBV7-9|TRBJ2-1|once|17|TRBD2
TGTGCCAGCAGCTCAGGACTAGCCCAAGGCTCCTACAATGAGCAGTTCTTC
CASSSGLAQGSYNEQFF
>TRBV2|TRBJ2-7|NA|15|NA
TGTGCCAGCAGTGAAGCGCAAAGTGTCTCCTACGAGCAGTACTTC
CASSEAQSVSYEQYF
>TRBV11-2|TRBJ2-3|NA|11|NA
TGTGCCAGTGCGAGGACAGATACGCAGTATTTT
CASARTDTQYF
>TRBV10-3|TRBJ2-7|NA|13|NA
TGTGCCATCAGCGGGGGAGCGTCCTACGAGCAGTACTTC
CAISGGASYEQYF
>TRBV20-1|TRBJ2-7|NA|15|NA
TGCAGTGCTAGAGCCCTTTCGGTGGGGGGGCACGAGCAGTACTTC
CSARALSVGGHEQYF
>TRBV27|TRBJ2-3|NA|17|TRBD2
TGTGCCAGCAGCTGGGGGGACGGGGGGAGTTGGAACAGATACGCGTATTTT
CASSWGDGGSWNRYAYF
>TRBV2|TRBJ1-1|NA|13|NA
TGTGCCATCAGTGCCAGGGGCGGGGGACGTGGTTTCTTT
CAISARGGGRGFF
>TRBV24-1|TRBJ2-1|once|14|TRBD2
TGTGCCACCAGTAGGCGCGGGGGATACAATGAGCAGTTCTTC
CATSRRGGYNEQFF
>TRBV20-1|TRBJ2-1|NA|14|TRBD2
TGCAGTGCTTTAGCGGGAGGACGGGACAATGAGCAGTTCTTC
CSALAGGRDNEQFF
>TRBV20-1|TRBJ2-1|few|13|NA
TGCAGTGCTACATCAATAACCTACAATGAGCAGTTCTTC
CSATSITYNEQFF
>TRBV10-3|TRBJ2-7|NA|17|NA
TGTGCCATCAGTGAGCTAAGTGCACAGAGATCTGGGAATGAGCAGTACTTC
CAISELSAQRSGNEQYF
>TRBV7-2|TRBJ1-1|NA|16|NA
TGTGCCTGCAGCGGCCCTAGGAGGGACCGGAACACTGAAGCTTTCTTT
CACSGPRRDRNTEAFF
>TRBV3-1|TRBJ2-7|NA|16|TRBD2
TGTGCCAGCAGCCGGACTAGCGGGAGAGCCTCCTACGAGCAGTACTTC
CASSRTSGRASYEQYF
>TRBV6-2/TRBV6-3|TRBJ1-5|NA|15|NA
TGTGCCAGCAGTTCTATTAACAGCGGCAATCAGCCCCAGCATTTT
CASSSINSGNQPQHF
>TRBV3-1|TRBJ2-4|once|14|NA
TGTGCCAGCAGCCCCGCCGGGATCACAAACATTCAGTACTTC
CASSPAGITNIQYF
>TRBV5-4|TRBJ1-2|NA|16|NA
TGTGCCAGCAGCTCCGGGGGGGGGCGAAGTCCCTATGGCTACACCTTC
CASSSGGGRSPYGYTF
>TRBV21-1|TRBJ1-2|NA|18|NA
TGTGCCAGCAGCAAAGCTAAAAGGGCGGGGCCCAAGAACTATGGCTACACCTTC
CASSKAKRAGPKNYGYTF
>TRBV29-1|TRBJ1-2|NA|13|NA
TGCAGCGTACTTTTCGACAGTTATAGGGGCTACACCTTC
CSVLFDSYRGYTF
>TRBV20-1|TRBJ1-5|NA|15|NA
TGCAGTGCTAGTCTTTCTGGACAGCGCAATCAGCCCCAGCATTTT
CSASLSGQRNQPQHF
>TRBV9|TRBJ2-7|NA|15|NA
TGTGCCAGCAGCGTAGATGGGAGGATTTCCTACGAGCAGTACTTC
CASSVDGRISYEQYF
>TRBV27|TRBJ2-3|NA|16|TRBD2
TGTGCCAGCAGTTTATCGGCGGGGGGATCCACAGATACGCAGTATTTT
CASSLSAGGSTDTQYF
>TRBV29-1|TRBJ1-2|once|11|NA
TGCAGCGTTGAACTGAACTATGGCTACACCTTC
CSVELNYGYTF
>TRBV21-1|TRBJ1-3|NA|18|NA
TGTGCCAGCAGCACGAGGGTTGTGGGGAATCGCTCTGGAAACACCATATATTTT
CASSTRVVGNRSGNTIYF